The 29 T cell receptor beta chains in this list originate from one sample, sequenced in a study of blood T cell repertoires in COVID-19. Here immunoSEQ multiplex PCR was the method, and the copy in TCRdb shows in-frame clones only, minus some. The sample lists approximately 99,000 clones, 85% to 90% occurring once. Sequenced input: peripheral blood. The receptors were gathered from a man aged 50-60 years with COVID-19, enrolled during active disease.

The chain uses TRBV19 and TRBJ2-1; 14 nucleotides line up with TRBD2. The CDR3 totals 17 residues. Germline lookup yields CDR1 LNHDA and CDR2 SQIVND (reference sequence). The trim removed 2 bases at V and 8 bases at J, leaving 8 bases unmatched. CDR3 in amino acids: CASSISRLAGGSDEQFF. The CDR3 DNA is TGTGCCAGTAGTATATCCCGACTAGCGGGGGGGTCCGATGAGCAGTTCTTC.

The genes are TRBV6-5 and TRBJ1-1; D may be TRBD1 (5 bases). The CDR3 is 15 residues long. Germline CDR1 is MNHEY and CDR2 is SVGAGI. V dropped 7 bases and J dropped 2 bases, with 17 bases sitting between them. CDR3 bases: TGTGCCAGCAAGACCAATGTGCAGGGTAACACTGAAGCTTTCTTT. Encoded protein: CASKTNVQGNTEAFF.

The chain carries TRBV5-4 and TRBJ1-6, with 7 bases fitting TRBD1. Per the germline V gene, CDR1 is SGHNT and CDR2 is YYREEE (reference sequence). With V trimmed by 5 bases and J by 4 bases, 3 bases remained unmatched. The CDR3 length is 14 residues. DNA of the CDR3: TGTGCCAGCAGACGGGACAGATATAATTCACCCCTCCACTTT. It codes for CASRRDRYNSPLHF.

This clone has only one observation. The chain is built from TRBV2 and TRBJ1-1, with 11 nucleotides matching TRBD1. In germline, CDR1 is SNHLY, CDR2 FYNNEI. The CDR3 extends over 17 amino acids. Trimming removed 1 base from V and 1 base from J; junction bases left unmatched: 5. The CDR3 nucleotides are TGTGCCAGCAGTGAAGTGGGACAGGGGGTAGGGAACACTGAAGCTTTCTTT. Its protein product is CASSEVGQGVGNTEAFF.

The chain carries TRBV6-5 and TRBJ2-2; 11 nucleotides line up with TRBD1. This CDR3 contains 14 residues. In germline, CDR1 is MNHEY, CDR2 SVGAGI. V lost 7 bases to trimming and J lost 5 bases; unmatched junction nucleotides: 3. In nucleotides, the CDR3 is TGTGCCAGCAAAGGACAGGGGGCGACCGGGGAGCTGTTTTTT. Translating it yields CASKGQGATGELFF.

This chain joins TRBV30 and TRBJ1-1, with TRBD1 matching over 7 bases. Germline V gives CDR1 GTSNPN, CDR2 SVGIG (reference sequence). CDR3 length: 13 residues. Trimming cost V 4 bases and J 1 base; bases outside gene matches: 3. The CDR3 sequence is CAWKGGSNTEAFF. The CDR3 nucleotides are TGTGCCTGGAAAGGGGGCTCGAACACTGAAGCTTTCTTT. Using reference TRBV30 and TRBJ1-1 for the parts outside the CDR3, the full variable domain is SQTIHQWPATLVQPVGSPLSLECTVEGTSNPNLYWYRQAAGRGLQLLFYSVGIGQISSEVPQNLSASRPQDRQFILSSKKLLLSDSGFYLCAWKGGSNTEAFFGQGTRLTVV.

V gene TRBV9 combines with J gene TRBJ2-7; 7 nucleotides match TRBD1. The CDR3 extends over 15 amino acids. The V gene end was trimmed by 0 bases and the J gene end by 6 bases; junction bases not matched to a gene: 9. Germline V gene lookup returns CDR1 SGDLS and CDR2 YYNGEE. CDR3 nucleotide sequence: TGTGCCAGCAGCGTAGGACAGGGTTCGTCATCCGAGCAGTACTTC. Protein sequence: CASSVGQGSSSEQYF.

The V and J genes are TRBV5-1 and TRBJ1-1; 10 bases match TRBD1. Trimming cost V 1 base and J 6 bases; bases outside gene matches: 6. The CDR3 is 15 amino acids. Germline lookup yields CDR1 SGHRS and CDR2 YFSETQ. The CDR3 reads CASSLTGTGVSEAFF. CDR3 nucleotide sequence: TGCGCCAGCAGCTTGACCGGGACAGGGGTTTCTGAAGCTTTCTTT.

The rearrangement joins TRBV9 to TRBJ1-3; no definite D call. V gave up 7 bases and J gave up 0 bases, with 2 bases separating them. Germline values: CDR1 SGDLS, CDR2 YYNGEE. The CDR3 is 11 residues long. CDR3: CASRSGNTIYF. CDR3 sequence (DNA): TGTGCCAGCCGCTCTGGAAACACCATATATTTT.

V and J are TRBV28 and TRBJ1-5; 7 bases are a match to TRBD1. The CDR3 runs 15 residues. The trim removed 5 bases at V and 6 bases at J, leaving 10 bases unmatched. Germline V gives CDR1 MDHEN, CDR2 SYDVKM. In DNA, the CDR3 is TGTGCCAGCAGTGTCCCACAGGGGAAGGGTCAGCCCCAGCATTTT. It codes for CASSVPQGKGQPQHF. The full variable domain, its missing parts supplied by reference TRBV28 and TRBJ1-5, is DVKVTQSSRYLVKRTGEKVFLECVQDMDHENMFWYRQDPGLGLRLIYFSYDVKMKEKGDIPEGYSVSREKKERFSLILESASTNQTSMYLCASSVPQGKGQPQHFGDGTRLSIL.

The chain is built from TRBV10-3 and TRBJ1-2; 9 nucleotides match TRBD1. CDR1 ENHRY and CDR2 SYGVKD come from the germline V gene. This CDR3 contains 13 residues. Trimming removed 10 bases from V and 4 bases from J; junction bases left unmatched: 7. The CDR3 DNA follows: TGTGCCACCACCGGGACAGGGATCTATGGCTACACCTTC. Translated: CATTGTGIYGYTF.

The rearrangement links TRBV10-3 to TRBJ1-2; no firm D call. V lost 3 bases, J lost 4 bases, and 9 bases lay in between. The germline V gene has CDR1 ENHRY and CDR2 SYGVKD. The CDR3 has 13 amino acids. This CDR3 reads CAISDDTFYGYTF. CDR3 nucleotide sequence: TGTGCCATCAGTGACGACACCTTCTATGGCTACACCTTC.

CDR3 amino acids: CASKGQMNTEAFF. The CDR3 region has the DNA TGTGCCAGCAAGGGACAGATGAACACTGAAGCTTTCTTT. The rearrangement joins TRBV2 to TRBJ1-1; 7 bases are a match to TRBD1. Germline CDR1 reads SNHLY; CDR2 reads FYNNEI. V dropped 7 bases and J dropped 0; count of bases not matched to a gene: 2. CDR3 size: 13 residues. The complete variable domain, with remaining parts taken from reference TRBV2 and TRBJ1-1, reads EPEVTQTPSHQVTQMGQEVILRCVPISNHLYFYWYRQILGQKVEFLVSFYNNEISEKSEIFDDQFSVERPDGSNFTLKIRSTKLEDSAMYFCASKGQMNTEAFFGQGTRLTVV.

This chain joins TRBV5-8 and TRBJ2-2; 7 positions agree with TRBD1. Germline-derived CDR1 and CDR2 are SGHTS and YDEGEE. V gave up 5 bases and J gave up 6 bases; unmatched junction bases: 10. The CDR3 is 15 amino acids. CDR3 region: CASSERGQPPGELFF. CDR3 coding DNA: TGTGCCAGCAGTGAGAGGGGACAGCCCCCCGGGGAGCTGTTTTTT.

The CDR3, as DNA: TGTGCCAGCAGCTTTGGACAGGGGGCATTTGAGACCCAGTACTTC. This codes for CASSFGQGAFETQYF. The gene calls are TRBV9 and TRBJ2-5; TRBD1 matches 11 bases. The V and J ends lost 4 bases and 5 bases, in that order; junction bases with no gene match: 7. This CDR3 is built from 15 residues. Germline values: CDR1 SGDLS, CDR2 YYNGEE.

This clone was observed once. The CDR3 loop is CASRRTGANEQFF. In nucleotides, the CDR3 is TGTGCCAGCAGACGTACAGGGGCCAATGAGCAGTTCTTC. This chain links TRBV5-4 with TRBJ2-1, with 7 positions matching TRBD1. Trimming cost V 5 bases and J 6 bases; bases outside gene matches: 5. CDR1 and CDR2 (germline): SGHNT, YYREEE (reference sequence). The CDR3 extends over 13 amino acids.

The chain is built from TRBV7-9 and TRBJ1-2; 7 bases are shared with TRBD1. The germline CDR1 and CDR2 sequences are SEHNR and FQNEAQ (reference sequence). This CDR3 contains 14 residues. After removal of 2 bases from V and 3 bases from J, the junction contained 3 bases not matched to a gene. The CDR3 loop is CASSLTRGDYGYTF. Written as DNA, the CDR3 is TGTGCCAGCAGCTTAACCAGGGGGGACTATGGCTACACCTTC.

CDR3 protein: CASSSPRRGAGDYGYTF. Written as DNA, the CDR3 is TGTGCCAGCAGCTCTCCCCGCCGGGGGGCAGGTGACTATGGCTACACCTTC. V usage is TRBV7-9 and J usage is TRBJ1-2; D perhaps matches TRBD1 (6 bases). Per the germline V gene, CDR1 is SEHNR and CDR2 is FQNEAQ (reference sequence). The CDR3 length is 17 residues. V was shortened by 4 bases and J by 3 bases, with 21 bases between the two germline ends. Based on the CDR3 plus reference TRBV7-9 and TRBJ1-2, the full variable domain is DTGVSQNPRHKITKRGQNVTFRCDPISEHNRLYWYRQTLGQGPEFLTYFQNEAQLEKSRLLSDRFSAERPKGSFSTLEIQRTEQGDSAMYLCASSSPRRGAGDYGYTFGSGTRLTVV.

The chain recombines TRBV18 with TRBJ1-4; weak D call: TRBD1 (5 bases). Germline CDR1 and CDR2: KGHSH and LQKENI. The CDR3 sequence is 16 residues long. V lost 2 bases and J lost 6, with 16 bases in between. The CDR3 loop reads CASSPNFQGLDEKLFF. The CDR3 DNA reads TGTGCCAGCTCACCAAATTTCCAGGGTTTGGATGAAAAACTGTTTTTT. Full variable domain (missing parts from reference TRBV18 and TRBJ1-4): NAGVMQNPRHLVRRRGQEARLRCSPMKGHSHVYWYRQLPEEGLKFMVYLQKENIIDESGMPKERFSAEFPKEGPSILRIQQVVRGDSAAYFCASSPNFQGLDEKLFFGSGTQLSVL.

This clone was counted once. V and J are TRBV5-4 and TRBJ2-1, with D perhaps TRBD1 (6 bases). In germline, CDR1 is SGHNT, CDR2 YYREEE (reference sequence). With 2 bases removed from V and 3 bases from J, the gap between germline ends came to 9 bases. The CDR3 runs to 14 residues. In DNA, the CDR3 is TGTGCCAGCAGCTTCCGGGACAACTACAATGAGCAGTTCTTC. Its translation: CASSFRDNYNEQFF.

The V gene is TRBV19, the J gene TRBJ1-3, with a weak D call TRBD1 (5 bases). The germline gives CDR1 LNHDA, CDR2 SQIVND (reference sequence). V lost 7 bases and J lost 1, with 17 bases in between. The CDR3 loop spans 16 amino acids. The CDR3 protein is CASMRRLGGSGNTIYF. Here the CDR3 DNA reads TGTGCCAGTATGAGGCGTTTGGGGGGATCTGGAAACACCATATATTTT.

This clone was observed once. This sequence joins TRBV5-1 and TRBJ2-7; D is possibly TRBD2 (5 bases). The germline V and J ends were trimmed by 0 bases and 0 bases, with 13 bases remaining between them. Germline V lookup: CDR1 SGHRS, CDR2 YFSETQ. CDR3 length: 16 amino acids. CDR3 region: CASSLVRGSSSYEQYF. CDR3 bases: TGCGCCAGCAGCTTGGTCCGGGGATCCTCCTCCTACGAGCAGTACTTC. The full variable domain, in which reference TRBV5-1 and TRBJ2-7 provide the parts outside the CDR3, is KAGVTQTPRYLIKTRGQQVTLSCSPISGHRSVSWYQQTPGQGLQFLFEYFSETQRNKGNFPGRFSGRQFSNSRSEMNVSTLELGDSALYLCASSLVRGSSSYEQYFGPGTRLTVT.

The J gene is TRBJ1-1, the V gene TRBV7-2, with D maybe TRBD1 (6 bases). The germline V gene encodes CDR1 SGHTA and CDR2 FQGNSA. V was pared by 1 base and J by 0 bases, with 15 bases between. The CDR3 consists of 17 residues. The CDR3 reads CASSLVGTGQMNTEAFF. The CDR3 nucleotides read TGTGCCAGCAGCTTAGTTGGAACAGGACAGATGAACACTGAAGCTTTCTTT.

The CDR3 is CAISDVGTGRTGELFF. CDR3 nucleotide sequence: TGTGCCATCAGTGATGTCGGGACAGGGAGAACCGGGGAGCTGTTTTTT. The chain is built from TRBV10-3 and TRBJ2-2; 9 bases fit TRBD1. Trimming removed 3 bases from V and 5 bases from J; junction bases left unmatched: 7. The germline gives CDR1 ENHRY, CDR2 SYGVKD. The length of the CDR3 is 16 residues.

DNA for the CDR3: TGTGCCAGCAGGGCGGGACAGAACTATGGCTACACCTTC. Translating gives CASRAGQNYGYTF. This chain uses TRBV2 with TRBJ1-2; 7 positions agree with TRBD1. The germline V gene has CDR1 SNHLY and CDR2 FYNNEI. Trimming cost V 6 bases and J 2 bases; bases outside gene matches: 3. The CDR3 extends over 13 amino acids. Full variable domain (outside the CDR3, taken from reference TRBV2 and TRBJ1-2): EPEVTQTPSHQVTQMGQEVILRCVPISNHLYFYWYRQILGQKVEFLVSFYNNEISEKSEIFDDQFSVERPDGSNFTLKIRSTKLEDSAMYFCASRAGQNYGYTFGSGTRLTVV.

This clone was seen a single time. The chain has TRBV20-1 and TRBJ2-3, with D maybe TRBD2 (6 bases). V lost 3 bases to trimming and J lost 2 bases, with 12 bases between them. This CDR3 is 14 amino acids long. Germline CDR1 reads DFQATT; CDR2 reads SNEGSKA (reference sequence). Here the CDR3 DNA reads TGCAGTGCTAGTTCTAGCGTGGTCACAGATACGCAGTATTTT. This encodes CSASSSVVTDTQYF.

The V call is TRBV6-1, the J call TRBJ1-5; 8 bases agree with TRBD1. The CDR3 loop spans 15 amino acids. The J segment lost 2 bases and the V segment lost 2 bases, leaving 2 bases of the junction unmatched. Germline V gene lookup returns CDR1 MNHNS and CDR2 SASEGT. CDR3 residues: CASSEQTGGNQPQHF. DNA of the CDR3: TGTGCCAGCAGTGAACAGACAGGGGGCAATCAGCCCCAGCATTTT.

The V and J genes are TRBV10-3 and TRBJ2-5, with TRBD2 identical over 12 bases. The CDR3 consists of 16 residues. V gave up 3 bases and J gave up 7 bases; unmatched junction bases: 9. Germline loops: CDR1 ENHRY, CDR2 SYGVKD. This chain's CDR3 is CAISDSSGGAVGTQYF. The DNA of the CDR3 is TGTGCCATCAGTGACTCTAGCGGGGGGGCGGTTGGGACCCAGTACTTC.

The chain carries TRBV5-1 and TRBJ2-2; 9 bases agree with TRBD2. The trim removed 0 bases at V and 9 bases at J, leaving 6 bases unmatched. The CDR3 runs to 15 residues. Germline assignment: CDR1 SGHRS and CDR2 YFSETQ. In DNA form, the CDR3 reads TGCGCCAGCAGCTTGGTAGCGGGGGACATGAGGGAGCTGTTTTTT. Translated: CASSLVAGDMRELFF.